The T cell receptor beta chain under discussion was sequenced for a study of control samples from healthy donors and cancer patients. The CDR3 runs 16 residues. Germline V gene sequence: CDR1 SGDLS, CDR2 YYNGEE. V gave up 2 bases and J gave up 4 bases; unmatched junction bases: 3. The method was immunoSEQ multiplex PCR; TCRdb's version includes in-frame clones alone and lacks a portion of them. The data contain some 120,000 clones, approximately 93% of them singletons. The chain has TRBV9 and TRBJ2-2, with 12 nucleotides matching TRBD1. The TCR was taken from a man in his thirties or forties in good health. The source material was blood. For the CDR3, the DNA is TGTGCCAGCAGCGTGGGACAGGGGGCGTCCACCGGGGAGCTGTTTTTT. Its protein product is CASSVGQGASTGELFF.